The rows below give T cell receptor beta chains drawn from one sample of a study of response to subunit inactivated influenza vaccine. TCRdb re-derived calls from the RT-PCR reads in MiXCR, one entry per CDR3 protein. The data show 500,000 to 600,000 distinct CDR3 sequences, 10% to 15% seen once. The starting material was PBMCs from blood, obtained more than 35 days after vaccination. All receptors derive from a man aged 45 to 65 who received an inactivated influenza vaccine. Both conserved end residues are part of each CDR3. D genes are given only for firm matches. Expanded clones get a size class; other rows say once, few or many, or leave the size out.

J,size,V,D,DNA,CDR3
TRBJ2-5,-,TRBV10-3,-,TGTGCCATCAGACCGACCGGGACACCCGATGGGACCCAGTACTTC,CAIRPTGTPDGTQYF
TRBJ2-6,-,TRBV7-3,-,TGTGCCAGCAGCTCACAGGGACTTGGGGCCAACGTCCTGACTTTC,CASSSQGLGANVLTF
TRBJ1-1,-,TRBV5-1,TRBD1,TGCGCCAGCAGCTTGGGACAGGGGGCCCACACTGAAGCTTTCTTT,CASSLGQGAHTEAFF
TRBJ1-4,-,TRBV7-2,-,TGTGCCAGCAGCTTACCTAGCACAGGTGAAAAACTGTTTTTT,CASSLPSTGEKLFF
TRBJ2-1,-,TRBV2,-,TGTGCCAGGGAAGGGCTCCGAAATGAGCAGTTCTTC,CAREGLRNEQFF
TRBJ2-7,few,TRBV10-3,TRBD1,TGTGCCATCAGTGAGCAGGGGGCGGGCGAGCAGTACTTC,CAISEQGAGEQYF
TRBJ2-3,-,TRBV5-1,TRBD1,TGCGCCAGCAGCCCTACCACACGGACAGGGATTGTGAATACGCAGTATTTT,CASSPTTRTGIVNTQYF
TRBJ2-5,-,TRBV11-2,-,TGTGCCAGCAGCCCACGTTGGGCAAAAGAGACCCAGTACTTC,CASSPRWAKETQYF
TRBJ2-3,few,TRBV6-5,-,TGTGCCAGCAGTTACCTAGCTTCGACACCGTTAGGTACGCAGTATTTT,CASSYLASTPLGTQYF
TRBJ2-1,-,TRBV20-1,TRBD2,TGCAGTGCTAGAGTTAGCGGGGGGATTTACAATGAGCAGTTCTTC,CSARVSGGIYNEQFF
TRBJ2-3,few,TRBV12-3/TRBV12-4,-,TGTGCCAGCAGTTTAGCGATGGGGGCCGGAGATACGCAGTATTTT,CASSLAMGAGDTQYF
TRBJ2-3,many,TRBV6-2/TRBV6-3,-,TGTGCCAGCAGGATCACAGATACGCAGTATTTT,CASRITDTQYF
TRBJ1-5,many,TRBV7-2,-,TGTGCCAGCAGCTTATCAGGGACTCAGCCCCAGCATTTT,CASSLSGTQPQHF
TRBJ2-1,-,TRBV19,-,TGTGCCAGTAGTACTACCGGGGCGGTCCTCGGTGAGCAGTTCTTC,CASSTTGAVLGEQFF
TRBJ2-3,-,TRBV20-1,TRBD1,TGCAGTGCTACCCGGGGCAGGGGGCGAGATACGCAGTATTTT,CSATRGRGRDTQYF